This TCR beta chain was captured in a study of T cells in localized non-small cell lung cancer (dated by TCRdb to 2018 to 2020). With regard to the full study: Comparing tumors with uninvolved tumor-adjacent lungs, the study looked at the T cell repertoires of 220 or so patients with early-stage NSCLC. The cohort comprised around 250 treatment-naïve NSCLC patients with resected, localized lung tumors. Of the NSCLC patients, about 130 were male and around 99 were female, and the mean age was approximately 66 years. Beyond this particular receptor, the publication reports: Longer overall survival was associated with higher T cell density in blood, whereas shorter survival was associated with higher clonality in adjacent lung. Because the study design was exploratory, TCR variables were selected using unadjusted p-values without false-discovery rate correction. Uninvolved tumor-adjacent lung showed the highest T cell clonality, higher than tumor, which suggests more focused antigenic responses in the adjacent lung. Because multi-region tumor sequencing was not done, intratumor heterogeneity could not be ruled out. Of the top 100 tumor clones, a median of roughly 56 were detected in paired uninvolved adjacent lung; around 27 were also among that lung's top 100.

Trimming at the junction amounts to 4 bases on V and 2 bases on J, and the germline ends lie 10 bases apart. From the germline V gene, CDR1 is SGHRS and CDR2 is YFSETQ. The CDR3, from cysteine to phenylalanine, totals 14 residues. The read is trimmed to its CDR3 DNA, 42 bases read in frame from base 1. As for this clone: Its antigen remains unidentified. Base qualities are missing; no much larger clone stands one base away.

TCR beta CDR3 regions were sequenced from DNA using the immunoSEQ Assay. The authors processed their data as follows. T cell density was computed as TCR beta template counts normalized to usable DNA estimated by amplifying housekeeping genes. Richness was estimated using the preseqR package, with extrapolation to 400,000 templates for PBMC samples and to 120,000 templates for tissue samples. Clonality was defined as one minus Pielou's evenness. Differential abundance testing on productive amino-acid clonotypes, with a minimum total count of 5 and an alpha of 0.1, was used to identify tissue-enriched TCRs. Repertoire overlap between compartments was quantified with the Jaccard Index and Morisita Overlap Index. GLIPH grouped TCR beta CDR3s together with public tetramer-defined viral CDR3s, and a viral motif had to include at least three viral sequences and show V-gene enrichment. TCRdb carries this immuneACCESS record with in-frame sequences only. Its versions omit some clonotypes, under half of them owing to an unresolved V gene in the studies checked, with the rest unexplained. The V and J calls and clone size come from that table; D and trimming were worked out from the DNA. The sample includes about 33,000 clones, with roughly 90% observed a single time. The ten most abundant clones make up around 4.1% of the sample.

At diagnosis, tumor, uninvolved tumor-adjacent lung and peripheral blood were collected and then preserved as a mix of FFPE and fresh-frozen material. For TCR repertoire profiling, blood samples were analyzed in the form of peripheral blood mononuclear cells. The specimen comprised peripheral blood, sampled before any cancer treatment. The rearrangement joined TRBV5-1 to TRBJ2-1, and the D gene may be TRBD1, 5 bases matching. The clonotype was recovered from a man aged 40-75 years with stage I lung adenocarcinoma. Here is the DNA: TGCGCCAGCAGCGCACAGGTCCCCTACAATGAGCAGTTCTTC. Its amino acids are CASSAQVPYNEQFF.